These T cell receptor beta chains were read from a single sample in a study of shared clonotypes between healthy human individuals. Method: immunoSEQ multiplex PCR; TCRdb's copy keeps in-frame clones and lacks some. Of approximately 1.5 million clones listed, approximately 98.5% were seen once; the top ten hold 0.36%. Material: naive CD4+ T cells sorted from blood. The receptors come from a man younger than 45 in good health. Each CDR3 is given with its conserved first and last residue.

>TRBV6-1|TRBJ2-3
CASQEEGGTDTQYF
>TRBV28|TRBJ2-7
CASSGSPLGIRYF
>TRBV7-8|TRBJ2-2
CASSPGVFSNTGELFF
>TRBV7-9|TRBJ1-2
CASSPGDRAAGYTF
>TRBV4-1|TRBJ2-1
CASSLPGRLITNEQFF
>TRBV4-2|TRBJ2-2
CASSQDRAAGELFF
>TRBV12-5|TRBJ1-1
CASGGTGQNTEAFF
>TRBV5-5|TRBJ2-2
CASSKGLAENTGELFF
>TRBV28|TRBJ1-5
CASTFDRENQPQHF
>TRBV30|TRBJ1-1
CARGTGNTEAFF
>TRBV5-1|TRBJ2-5
CASSWSSGKETQYF
>TRBV10-2|TRBJ2-7
CASRGSYEQYF
>TRBV28|TRBJ2-3
CASRLAGVSSTDTQYF
>TRBV28|TRBJ1-4
CASSPQGFLGEKLFF
>TRBV19|TRBJ2-1
CASSILLGTSGIDEQFF
>TRBV7-8|TRBJ2-1
CASTPSYIDSYNEQFF
>TRBV29-1|TRBJ1-5
CSVRVPNQPQHF
>TRBV11-2|TRBJ2-2
CASSLGGMNTGELFF
>TRBV7-2|TRBJ1-5
CASSTDASRGAINNQPQHF
>TRBV30|TRBJ1-5
CAYNGQINQPQHF
>TRBV11-2|TRBJ2-3
CASSSRAGGPSDTQYF
>TRBV7-9|TRBJ2-7
CASSDGQETSYEQYF
>TRBV4-3|TRBJ2-3
CASSPDRGSTSGRTDTQYF
>TRBV28|TRBJ2-1
CASSPFAGEGNEQFF
>TRBV5-6|TRBJ2-1
CASSPRGPYNEQFF
>TRBV2|TRBJ1-2
CASNPGHKNYGYTF
>TRBV7-2|TRBJ1-1
CASSRDGANTEAFF
>TRBV9|TRBJ2-5
CASSVDPSWETQYF
>TRBV7-2|TRBJ1-4
CASTKGGFEKLFF
>TRBV5-1|TRBJ2-5
CASSLVGSGMGSETQYF
>TRBV18|TRBJ2-6
CASSPTRSGANVLTF
>TRBV25-1|TRBJ2-2
CASSEVGGPSGELFF
>TRBV7-9|TRBJ1-5
CASSLGQANSNQPQHF
>TRBV11-2|TRBJ2-1
CASSLVIGSSYNEQFF
>TRBV30|TRBJ1-5
CAWSVPGGINQPQHF
>TRBV9|TRBJ1-5
CASSVDTGNQPQHF
>TRBV28|TRBJ2-3
CASTILPGRAGRTDTQYF
>TRBV20-1|TRBJ2-1
CSADRGNEQFF
>TRBV9|TRBJ2-1
CASSTGRLAVDNEQFF
>TRBV28|TRBJ1-2
CASSTPSMVGGYTF
>TRBV7-8|TRBJ2-6
CASTPLRTVHSGANVLTF
>TRBV19|TRBJ2-3
CASSIGGGAGDTQYF
>TRBV7-2|TRBJ2-7
CASSSFSGTGAYEQYF
>TRBV28|TRBJ2-7
CASSLFGQPSMTQYF
>TRBV10-1|TRBJ2-5
CASSEKGGQVNNWETQYF
>TRBV19|TRBJ2-7
CASSIGGGLLSYEQYF
>TRBV28|TRBJ2-7
CASSGAGTRHEQYF
>TRBV29-1|TRBJ1-1
CSVGRPGTEAFF
>TRBV25-1|TRBJ2-7
CASSDFGRGYEQYF
>TRBV7-3|TRBJ2-6
CASSLAGSSGANVLTF
>TRBV6-6|TRBJ2-2
CASSYSLQGNTGELFF
>TRBV10-3|TRBJ1-5
CAIGQGGQPQHF
>TRBV27|TRBJ1-1
CASSLRPGDRGNTEAFF
>TRBV19|TRBJ2-7
CASSVTGPSYEQYF
>TRBV6-4|TRBJ1-5
CASRNQPQHF